This T cell receptor (beta chain) stems from a study of blood T cell repertoires in COVID-19. CDR1 is MNHEY and CDR2 is SVGAGI in the germline V gene. V gave up 6 bases and J gave up 4 bases, with 15 bases separating them. The CDR3 has 15 amino acids. The method was immunoSEQ multiplex PCR; TCRdb's version includes in-frame clones alone and lacks a portion of them. Of around 95,000 clones in the sample, 90% to 95% were seen once. The source is a man between 45 and 60 years old with active COVID-19. Sequencing used peripheral blood. V and J are TRBV6-5 and TRBJ2-2; tentative D call: TRBD2 (7 bases). CDR3 DNA: TGTGCCAGCAGGCGGCGGGGGCAGGGCACCGGGGAGCTGTTTTTT. Amino acid sequence: CASRRRGQGTGELFF.